A selection of T cell receptor beta chains follows, all from one sample in a study of blood T cell repertoires in COVID-19. TCRdb's copy holds only in-frame clones and misses some; the assay was immunoSEQ multiplex PCR. The profile covers approximately 500,000 clones, with roughly 91% appearing a single time and about 8.2% taken by the ten largest. The sample was peripheral blood. The receptors were sampled from a woman between 50 and 59 years old with COVID-19, enrolled during active disease. Both conserved end residues are part of each CDR3. D genes are given only for firm matches. Not all rows give a size; the values are once, few, many and, for expanded clones, a class.

CDR3 protein: CASSLLGASTEAFF; CDR3 DNA: TGTGCCAGCAGCTTACTGGGGGCGTCCACTGAAGCTTTCTTT; J gene: TRBJ1-1; clone size: few; D gene: -; V gene: TRBV7-6
CDR3 protein: CASIGYRATDYGYTF; CDR3 DNA: TGTGCCAGTATTGGGTACAGGGCGACCGACTATGGCTACACCTTC; J gene: TRBJ1-2; clone size: -; D gene: -; V gene: TRBV19
CDR3 protein: CASSEGRLAAYNEQFF; CDR3 DNA: TGTGCCAGCAGTGAAGGACGACTAGCGGCCTACAATGAGCAGTTCTTC; J gene: TRBJ2-1; clone size: -; D gene: TRBD2; V gene: TRBV6-1
CDR3 protein: CASSISGKTEAFF; CDR3 DNA: TGTGCCAGTAGTATATCGGGGAAAACTGAAGCTTTCTTT; J gene: TRBJ1-1; clone size: -; D gene: -; V gene: TRBV19
CDR3 protein: CASSQRGANIAKNIQYF; CDR3 DNA: TGTGCCAGTAGTCAGCGGGGGGCGAATATAGCCAAAAACATTCAGTACTTC; J gene: TRBJ2-4; clone size: -; D gene: TRBD2; V gene: TRBV19
CDR3 protein: CASSSEGYEQYF; CDR3 DNA: TGTGCCAGCTCCTCGGAGGGGTACGAGCAGTACTTC; J gene: TRBJ2-7; clone size: -; D gene: -; V gene: TRBV6-6
CDR3 protein: CASSPGGGGPYNEQFF; CDR3 DNA: TGCGCCAGCAGCCCGGGTGGGGGGGGGCCCTACAATGAGCAGTTCTTC; J gene: TRBJ2-1; clone size: -; D gene: -; V gene: TRBV5-1
CDR3 protein: CSASKSSGSDGTDTQYF; CDR3 DNA: TGCAGTGCTAGTAAATCTAGCGGTTCGGATGGCACAGATACGCAGTATTTT; J gene: TRBJ2-3; clone size: -; D gene: TRBD2; V gene: TRBV20-1
CDR3 protein: CSAAGTEEAFF; CDR3 DNA: TGCAGTGCTGCCGGGACAGAAGAAGCTTTCTTT; J gene: TRBJ1-1; clone size: -; D gene: TRBD1; V gene: TRBV20-1
CDR3 protein: CASSRRLVGDQYF; CDR3 DNA: TGTGCCAGCAGCAGAAGACTAGTGGGGGACCAGTACTTC; J gene: TRBJ2-5; clone size: -; D gene: -; V gene: TRBV7-8
CDR3 protein: CASSQTGPPNYGYTF; CDR3 DNA: TGTGCCAGCAGTCAGACAGGTCCCCCTAACTATGGCTACACCTTC; J gene: TRBJ1-2; clone size: -; D gene: -; V gene: TRBV2
CDR3 protein: CAISRGGLLTDTQYF; CDR3 DNA: TGTGCCATCTCAAGGGGGGGACTGCTCACAGATACGCAGTATTTT; J gene: TRBJ2-3; clone size: -; D gene: -; V gene: TRBV10-3
CDR3 protein: CASSHWDSANSEKLFF; CDR3 DNA: TGTGCCAGCAGCCACTGGGACAGCGCGAATTCTGAAAAACTGTTTTTT; J gene: TRBJ1-4; clone size: -; D gene: TRBD1; V gene: TRBV13
CDR3 protein: CASSQGGLGGYTF; CDR3 DNA: TGTGCCAGCAGCCAAGGGGGGCTTGGTGGCTACACCTTC; J gene: TRBJ1-2; clone size: -; D gene: -; V gene: TRBV3-1/TRBV3-2
CDR3 protein: CAISELGGRTEAFF; CDR3 DNA: TGTGCCATCAGTGAATTGGGTGGGAGGACTGAAGCTTTCTTT; J gene: TRBJ1-1; clone size: -; D gene: -; V gene: TRBV10-3
CDR3 protein: CASSSRRGGNYNEQFF; CDR3 DNA: TGTGCCAGCAGCAGTCGGCGGGGGGGGAACTACAATGAGCAGTTCTTC; J gene: TRBJ2-1; clone size: -; D gene: TRBD2; V gene: TRBV7-2
CDR3 protein: CASRGNRGIGYTF; CDR3 DNA: TGTGCCAGCAGGGGCAACAGGGGGATTGGCTACACCTTC; J gene: TRBJ1-2; clone size: few; D gene: TRBD1; V gene: TRBV2
CDR3 protein: CASHPGGSEQPQHF; CDR3 DNA: TGCGCCAGTCACCCAGGGGGATCGGAGCAGCCCCAGCATTTT; J gene: TRBJ1-5; clone size: few; D gene: TRBD1; V gene: TRBV4-1
CDR3 protein: CASSYGQGIEQFF; CDR3 DNA: TGTGCCAGCTCCTACGGACAGGGGATTGAGCAGTTCTTC; J gene: TRBJ2-1; clone size: -; D gene: TRBD1; V gene: TRBV6-5
CDR3 protein: CASSLGTSGGTDTQYF; CDR3 DNA: TGTGCCAGCAGCTTAGGGACTAGCGGGGGCACAGATACGCAGTATTTT; J gene: TRBJ2-3; clone size: -; D gene: TRBD2; V gene: TRBV11-2
CDR3 protein: CASRPAGEESYEQYF; CDR3 DNA: TGCGCCAGCCGGCCAGCGGGGGAGGAAAGTTACGAGCAGTACTTC; J gene: TRBJ2-7; clone size: -; D gene: TRBD2; V gene: TRBV5-1
CDR3 protein: CASGFNGYTF; CDR3 DNA: TGTGCTAGTGGCTTTAATGGCTACACCTTC; J gene: TRBJ1-2; clone size: -; D gene: -; V gene: TRBV12-5
CDR3 protein: CASSTRQGRSGELFF; CDR3 DNA: TGTGCCAGCAGTACCCGACAGGGTCGGTCCGGGGAGCTGTTTTTT; J gene: TRBJ2-2; clone size: -; D gene: TRBD1; V gene: TRBV6-6
CDR3 protein: CASSGRGLAGGDTQYF; CDR3 DNA: TGTGCCAGCAGCGGGCGGGGACTAGCGGGGGGCGATACGCAGTATTTT; J gene: TRBJ2-3; clone size: -; D gene: -; V gene: TRBV21-1
CDR3 protein: CASSLFTGDYNEQFF; CDR3 DNA: TGTGCCAGCAGCTTATTCACCGGGGACTACAATGAGCAGTTCTTC; J gene: TRBJ2-1; clone size: -; D gene: -; V gene: TRBV11-1
CDR3 protein: CASSFGANYGYTF; CDR3 DNA: TGTGCCAGCAGCTTTGGAGCTAACTATGGCTACACCTTC; J gene: TRBJ1-2; clone size: -; D gene: -; V gene: TRBV5-8
CDR3 protein: CASSSTDRGYEQFF; CDR3 DNA: TGTGCCAGCAGCTCCACCGACAGGGGGTATGAGCAGTTCTTC; J gene: TRBJ2-1; clone size: -; D gene: TRBD1; V gene: TRBV7-3
CDR3 protein: CASTPPLRGKLFF; CDR3 DNA: TGTGCCAGCACCCCCCCCCTGCGAGGAAAACTGTTTTTT; J gene: TRBJ1-4; clone size: -; D gene: -; V gene: TRBV5-4
CDR3 protein: CAWSFRQFTDTQYF; CDR3 DNA: TGTGCCTGGTCCTTCCGACAGTTCACAGATACGCAGTATTTT; J gene: TRBJ2-3; clone size: -; D gene: -; V gene: TRBV30
CDR3 protein: CASSLASGELFF; CDR3 DNA: TGCGCCAGCAGCTTGGCCAGCGGGGAGCTGTTTTTT; J gene: TRBJ2-2; clone size: -; D gene: -; V gene: TRBV5-1
CDR3 protein: CASSVEGVVAGELFF; CDR3 DNA: TGTGCCAGCAGCGTAGAGGGGGTCGTCGCCGGGGAGCTGTTTTTT; J gene: TRBJ2-2; clone size: -; D gene: -; V gene: TRBV9
CDR3 protein: CAWSVTGWETQYF; CDR3 DNA: TGTGCCTGGAGTGTAACAGGGTGGGAGACCCAGTACTTC; J gene: TRBJ2-5; clone size: -; D gene: -; V gene: TRBV30
CDR3 protein: CASRDGNAAGELFF; CDR3 DNA: TGTGCCAGCAGGGACGGGAATGCGGCCGGGGAGCTGTTTTTT; J gene: TRBJ2-2; clone size: -; D gene: -; V gene: TRBV28
CDR3 protein: CASSLRGQGARQPQHF; CDR3 DNA: TGTGCCAGCAGTTTACGGGGACAGGGAGCACGTCAGCCCCAGCATTTT; J gene: TRBJ1-5; clone size: few; D gene: TRBD1; V gene: TRBV27
CDR3 protein: CASSQPGGYNEQFF; CDR3 DNA: TGTGCCAGCAGCCAACCGGGGGGGTACAATGAGCAGTTCTTC; J gene: TRBJ2-1; clone size: -; D gene: TRBD2; V gene: TRBV4-2
CDR3 protein: CASSQARFAYEQYF; CDR3 DNA: TGTGCCAGCAGCCAAGCCAGATTTGCCTACGAGCAGTACTTC; J gene: TRBJ2-7; clone size: few; D gene: -; V gene: TRBV3-1/TRBV3-2
CDR3 protein: CASSPSTGIRYEQYF; CDR3 DNA: TGTGCCAGCAGTCCATCGACAGGGATACGGTACGAGCAGTACTTC; J gene: TRBJ2-7; clone size: -; D gene: TRBD1; V gene: TRBV2
CDR3 protein: CATSDGGRASTDTQYF; CDR3 DNA: TGTGCCACCAGTGATGGGGGCCGTGCTAGCACAGATACGCAGTATTTT; J gene: TRBJ2-3; clone size: -; D gene: -; V gene: TRBV24-1
CDR3 protein: CASSEGGGGTGELFF; CDR3 DNA: TGTGCCAGCAGTGAAGGGGGTGGAGGCACCGGGGAGCTGTTTTTT; J gene: TRBJ2-2; clone size: -; D gene: -; V gene: TRBV2
CDR3 protein: CSARDGRYLVF; CDR3 DNA: TGCAGTGCTAGAGATGGGAGGTATTTGGTTTTC; J gene: TRBJ1-2; clone size: -; D gene: -; V gene: TRBV20-1
CDR3 protein: CASSRRTGLANYGYTF; CDR3 DNA: TGTGCCAGCAGCCGTCGGACAGGGCTGGCTAACTATGGCTACACCTTC; J gene: TRBJ1-2; clone size: few; D gene: TRBD1; V gene: TRBV7-2
CDR3 protein: CASSLETGWKEKLFF; CDR3 DNA: TGTGCCAGCAGCTTGGAGACAGGGTGGAAGGAAAAACTGTTTTTT; J gene: TRBJ1-4; clone size: few; D gene: TRBD1; V gene: TRBV5-5
CDR3 protein: CASSRPQGLGTEAFF; CDR3 DNA: TGTGCCAGCAGCCGCCCACAGGGGTTGGGCACTGAAGCTTTCTTT; J gene: TRBJ1-1; clone size: -; D gene: TRBD1; V gene: TRBV4-2
CDR3 protein: CATSDSRLLTDTQYF; CDR3 DNA: TGTGCCACCAGTGATTCAAGACTCCTCACAGATACGCAGTATTTT; J gene: TRBJ2-3; clone size: -; D gene: -; V gene: TRBV24-1
CDR3 protein: CASSLVRGDREQYF; CDR3 DNA: TGTGCCAGCAGCTTAGTGCGGGGGGATAGGGAGCAGTACTTC; J gene: TRBJ2-7; clone size: -; D gene: TRBD2; V gene: TRBV7-2
CDR3 protein: CASSSRQGYVTEAFF; CDR3 DNA: TGTGCCAGCAGTTCCAGACAAGGATATGTGACTGAAGCTTTCTTT; J gene: TRBJ1-1; clone size: -; D gene: -; V gene: TRBV6-1
CDR3 protein: CASSQDRAPGELFF; CDR3 DNA: TGCGCCAGCAGCCAAGATCGAGCCCCCGGGGAGCTGTTTTTT; J gene: TRBJ2-2; clone size: -; D gene: -; V gene: TRBV4-1
CDR3 protein: CASSSTGGTYEQYF; CDR3 DNA: TGCGCCAGCAGCTCGACAGGGGGAACCTACGAGCAGTACTTC; J gene: TRBJ2-7; clone size: -; D gene: TRBD1; V gene: TRBV5-1
CDR3 protein: CASSPGGTTNSPLHF; CDR3 DNA: TGCGCCAGCAGCCCGGGGGGGACCACCAATTCACCCCTCCACTTT; J gene: TRBJ1-6; clone size: -; D gene: -; V gene: TRBV5-1
CDR3 protein: CASSDRGWSYEQYF; CDR3 DNA: TGTGCCAGCAGTGACAGGGGGTGGTCCTACGAGCAGTACTTC; J gene: TRBJ2-7; clone size: -; D gene: TRBD1; V gene: TRBV6-1
CDR3 protein: CASSLAGGPYNEQFF; CDR3 DNA: TGTGCCAGCAGCCTAGCGGGGGGCCCTTACAATGAGCAGTTCTTC; J gene: TRBJ2-1; clone size: -; D gene: TRBD2; V gene: TRBV2
CDR3 protein: CASSYLQGTYGYTF; CDR3 DNA: TGTGCCAGCAGTTACCTTCAGGGTACCTATGGCTACACCTTC; J gene: TRBJ1-2; clone size: -; D gene: -; V gene: TRBV6-5
CDR3 protein: CASHRGGDYGYTF; CDR3 DNA: TGTGCCAGTCACAGGGGGGGCGACTATGGCTACACCTTC; J gene: TRBJ1-2; clone size: -; D gene: TRBD1; V gene: TRBV2
CDR3 protein: CASRPLAGLDTQYF; CDR3 DNA: TGTGCCAGCAGGCCACTAGCGGGCCTAGATACGCAGTATTTT; J gene: TRBJ2-3; clone size: -; D gene: TRBD2; V gene: TRBV9